The entry below gives a single T cell receptor beta chain sequence along with its context. Its antigen is still unknown. This specimen comes from a study of T cell responses to AZD1222 COVID-19 vaccine. Notes on the study in general: Donors were mostly white British, more females; clonal diversity possibly underestimated.

Sequencing used immunoSEQ multiplex PCR; TCRdb keeps in-frame clones, though not all of them. Among around 99,000 clones, around 92% were seen once, and the ten largest hold approximately 9.3%. The analysis combined second doses at about 4 or about 12 weeks. The V gene's germline CDR1 is SEHNR and CDR2 FQNEAQ (reference sequence). This CDR3 spans 16 amino acids. V was cut by 5 bases and J by 2 bases, with 18 bases left in between. The rearrangement links TRBV7-9 to TRBJ2-5, with TRBD1 as a possible D gene (5 bases). This TCR derives from an adult who received the AZD1222 COVID-19 vaccine. Sequencing was performed on peripheral blood, taken 28 days after the second AZD1222 dose. CDR3 loop: CASSPTLGTGQETQYF. In DNA form, the CDR3 reads TGTGCCAGCAGCCCCACACTGGGTACAGGACAAGAGACCCAGTACTTC.